This TCR beta chain was identified in a study of neurological immune-mediated disorders. V lost 5 bases, J lost 10 bases, and 11 bases stayed unmatched. Germline V CDR1 and CDR2: SGHDN, FVKESK. The CDR3 is 15 amino acids. Sample time point: longitudinal time-point 2. This clonotype showed up many times. TCRdb processed the 5' RACE reads anew with MiXCR; each CDR3 protein has one entry. The table has 80,000 to 100,000 distinct CDR3 sequences, about 5.6% seen once. The receptor was isolated from a woman aged 55-70 years with multiple sclerosis. This chain connects TRBV14 to TRBJ1-6; TRBD1 agrees at 7 bases. Material: PBMCs. The CDR3 reads CASSERQGGRSPLHF. DNA for the CDR3: TGTGCCAGCAGCGAACGACAGGGTGGAAGGTCACCCCTCCACTTT.